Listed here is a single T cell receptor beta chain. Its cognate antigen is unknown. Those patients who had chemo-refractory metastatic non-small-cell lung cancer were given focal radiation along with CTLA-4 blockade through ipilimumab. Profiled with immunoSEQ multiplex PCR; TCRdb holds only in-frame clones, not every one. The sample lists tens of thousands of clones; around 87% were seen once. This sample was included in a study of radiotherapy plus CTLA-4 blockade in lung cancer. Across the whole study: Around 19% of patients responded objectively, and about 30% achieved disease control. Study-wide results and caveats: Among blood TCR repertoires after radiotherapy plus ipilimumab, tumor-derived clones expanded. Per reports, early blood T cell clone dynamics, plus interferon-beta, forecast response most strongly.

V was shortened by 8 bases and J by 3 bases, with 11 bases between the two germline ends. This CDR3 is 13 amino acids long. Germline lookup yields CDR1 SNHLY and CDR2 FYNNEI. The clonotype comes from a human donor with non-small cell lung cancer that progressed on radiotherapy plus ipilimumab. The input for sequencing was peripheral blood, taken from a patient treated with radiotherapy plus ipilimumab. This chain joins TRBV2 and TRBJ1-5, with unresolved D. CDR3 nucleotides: TGTGCCAGCCGGGAACTTTACAATCAGCCCCAGCATTTT. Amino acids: CASRELYNQPQHF.